The 25 T cell receptor beta chains listed next were all sequenced from one sample in a study of regulatory T cells in long-lasting Graves disease. Construction of TCR beta libraries relied on iRepertoire HTBI primers and on Arm-PCR targeting CDR3 regions. Each CDR3 protein gets one entry after TCRdb re-called the multiplex PCR reads with MiXCR. This table holds around 450,000 distinct CDR3 sequences, around 15% found once. Time point denoted: newly diagnosed GD, antithyroid drugs for less than 3 months. Researchers made the TCR library from RNA that was extracted from PBMCs. These sequences were also reported in another study, on T cells in Graves' hyperthyroidism and ophthalmopathy.

Source: peripheral blood mononuclear cells (PBMCs), taken at new diagnosis, from a patient treated with antithyroid drugs. Every receptor here comes from a man aged 35 to 55 with Graves disease.

This clonotype was counted only a few times. This chain uses TRBV12-3 or TRBV12-4 with TRBJ1-5, with D perhaps TRBD1 (5 bases). There are 14 residues in the CDR3. Trimming pared 6 bases from V and 1 base from J, leaving 10 bases between. CDR3 residues: CASSFGGSNQPQHF. In DNA form, the CDR3 reads TGTGCCAGCAGCTTTGGGGGGAGCAATCAGCCCCAGCATTTT.

This clonotype came up a few times. This chain joins TRBV24-1 and TRBJ2-2, with D perhaps TRBD1 (5 bases). CDR1 and CDR2 from the germline V gene are KGHDR and SFDVKD. The ends were cut back, 5 bases at V and 4 bases at J, with 7 bases in the middle. The CDR3 is made up of 13 amino acids. The DNA of the CDR3 is TGTGCCACCAGTGTGACAGCCACCGGGGAGCTGTTTTTT. It is translated as CATSVTATGELFF.

This clonotype came up a few times. The chain uses TRBV7-9 and TRBJ2-3, with D perhaps given as TRBD1 or TRBD2 (5 bases each). The V and J ends lost 7 bases and 1 base respectively, with 12 bases between them. From germline, CDR1 is SEHNR and CDR2 FQNEAQ (reference sequence). The CDR3 is 14 amino acids. Here the CDR3 reads CASITGGRTDTQYF. The CDR3 nucleotides read TGTGCCAGCATAACTGGGGGACGCACAGATACGCAGTATTTT.

This clonotype was observed at least ten times. The chain combines TRBV7-3 with TRBJ2-5, with D possibly matching TRBD2 (5 bases). Deletions cut 0 bases from V and 4 bases from J, with 15 bases between. The CDR3 is made up of 16 amino acids. Per germline, CDR1 SGHTA and CDR2 FQGTGA. The CDR3 sequence: CASSLTGSSLGETQYF. CDR3 DNA: TGTGCCAGCAGCTTAACGGGTTCTAGCTTAGGAGAGACCCAGTACTTC.

Note on this clonotype: This likely came from a read error, as a far larger clone is one base away. The chain links TRBV12-3 or TRBV12-4 to TRBJ1-1; tentative D call: TRBD1 (6 bases). This CDR3 comprises 13 residues. V was shortened by 7 bases and J by 1 base, with 10 bases between the two germline ends. In DNA, the CDR3 is TGTGCCAGCATCTCGGACAGGAACACTGAAGCTTTCTTT. This encodes CASISDRNTEAFF.

This clonotype showed up many times. The chain combines TRBV11-2 with TRBJ1-4; 12 bases are a match to TRBD1. The CDR3 length is 18 residues. The ends lost 5 bases at V and 2 bases at J; junction bases unmatched: 9. Germline V gene lookup returns CDR1 SGHAT and CDR2 FQNNGV. DNA for the CDR3: TGTGCCAGCAGCCCACGGGACAGGGGGCAGTCGACTAATGAAAAACTGTTTTTT. It specifies CASSPRDRGQSTNEKLFF. Full variable domain (missing parts from reference TRBV11-2 and TRBJ1-4): EAGVAQSPRYKIIEKRQSVAFWCNPISGHATLYWYQQILGQGPKLLIQFQNNGVVDDSQLPKDRFSAERLKGVDSTLKIQPAKLEDSAVYLCASSPRDRGQSTNEKLFFGSGTQLSVL.

There are many counts of this clonotype. The rearrangement links TRBV28 to TRBJ1-1; D ambiguous. The CDR3 loop spans 12 amino acids. Deletions cut 7 bases from V and 5 bases from J, with 11 bases between. Germline CDR1 is MDHEN and CDR2 is SYDVKM. The CDR3: CASNRVVTEAFF. The CDR3 nucleotides are TGTGCCAGCAATAGGGTGGTGACTGAAGCTTTCTTT.

Concerning this clonotype: A much larger clone sits a single nucleotide away, making a read error possible. The chain uses TRBV3-1 and TRBJ1-4, with D tentatively TRBD1 (5 bases). Germline CDR1 is LGHDT and CDR2 is YNNKEL (reference sequence). The CDR3 is 14 residues long. The CDR3 DNA reads TGTGCCGGCAGCCAAGGGTCTGGGGGTGAAAAACTGTTTTTT. This gives the protein CAGSQGSGGEKLFF. Filled out from reference TRBV3-1 and TRBJ1-4, the complete variable domain reads DTAVSQTPKYLVTQMGNDKSIKCEQNLGHDTMYWYKQDSKKFLKIMFSYNNKELIINETVPNRFSPKSPDKAHLNLHINSLELGDSAVYFCAGSQGSGGEKLFFGSGTQLSVL.

In its sample, this clonotype was seen many times. V gene TRBV7-9 combines with J gene TRBJ2-7; TRBD1 matches 8 bases. The CDR3 has 14 amino acids. Germline-derived CDR1 and CDR2 are SEHNR and FQNEAQ (reference sequence). The ends lost 5 bases at V and 6 bases at J; junction bases unmatched: 9. The CDR3 bases are TGTGCCAGCAGCGGGGCGACAGGGGATCTCGAGCAGTACTTC. It yields the protein CASSGATGDLEQYF.

The chain carries TRBV29-1 and TRBJ2-2; TRBD2 agrees at 11 bases. There are 15 residues in the CDR3. Germline lookup yields CDR1 SQVTM and CDR2 ANQGSEA. V dropped 6 bases and J dropped 4; count of bases not matched to a gene: 7. The DNA of the CDR3 is TGCAGCGTGGGGCTAGCGGGAGGAATCACCGGGGAGCTGTTTTTT. This gives the protein CSVGLAGGITGELFF.

The gene calls are TRBV20-1 and TRBJ2-1; the D gene is possibly TRBD2 (7 bases). CDR1 is DFQATT and CDR2 is SNEGSKA in the germline V gene (reference sequence). CDR3 length: 13 residues. The CDR3 is CSVQGGVYNEQFF. CDR3 DNA: TGCAGCGTACAGGGAGGGGTGTACAATGAGCAGTTCTTC.

This clonotype was picked up many times. V and J are TRBV12-3 or TRBV12-4 and TRBJ2-2; D unclear. V shed 7 bases and J shed 5 bases, with 8 bases lying between them. The CDR3 is 12 residues long. The CDR3 region is CASIMRTGELFF. CDR3 nucleotide sequence: TGTGCCAGCATCATGAGAACCGGGGAGCTGTTTTTT.

Note on this clonotype: A far larger clone lies a single base away; this is likely a read error. The CDR3 does not close with the conserved phenylalanine or tryptophan, likely indicating a read error. The chain uses TRBV10-1 and TRBJ2-7, with D possibly matching TRBD1 (5 bases). The V gene lost 6 bases and the J gene lost 4 bases, with 16 bases spanning the gap. The CDR3 totals 14 residues. Germline-derived CDR1 and CDR2 are WNHNN and SYGVQD (reference sequence). CDR3 protein: CASSAQERAYEQYL. CDR3 sequence (DNA): TGCGCCAGCAGCGCACAGGAACGGGCTTACGAGCAGTACCTC.

The rearrangement uses TRBV6-1 and TRBJ2-7; D is perhaps TRBD2 (6 bases). The V end lost 5 bases, the J end lost 2 bases, and 19 bases lay between the germline ends. CDR3 length: 16 amino acids. CDR1 is MNHNS and CDR2 is SASEGT in the germline V gene. DNA for the CDR3: TGTGCCAGCAGTCCGGCTGCGGGGTGGAGCACCTACGAGCAGTACTTC. Translated: CASSPAAGWSTYEQYF.

This clonotype was found a few times. The chain uses TRBV6-5 and TRBJ1-5, with D possibly being TRBD1 (5 bases). CDR3 length: 15 residues. Trimming removed 0 bases from V and 6 bases from J, with 12 bases in between. Germline CDR1 is MNHEY and CDR2 is SVGAGI. The DNA of the CDR3 is TGTGCCAGCAGTTACTCGGGGAAGGGGTCTCAGCCCCAGCATTTT. Encoded protein: CASSYSGKGSQPQHF.

This clonotype was counted ten times or more. The chain employs TRBV11-2 and TRBJ2-1; no definite D call. The J call is uncertain, as TRBJ2-5 better fits the DNA end. This CDR3 contains 14 residues. Germline V gene data show CDR1 as SGHAT and CDR2 as FQNNGV. Here the CDR3 DNA reads TGTGCCAGCAGCTTAGGAGACTCTTCAGAGACCCAGTACTTC. Its protein product is CASSLGDSSETQYF.

The table lists this clonotype with many counts. The chain is built from TRBV28 and TRBJ2-5, with 7 bases fitting TRBD2. Germline V gene data show CDR1 as MDHEN and CDR2 as SYDVKM. J lost 4 bases, V lost 3 bases, and 5 bases had no gene match. This CDR3 region has 14 residues. CDR3 in amino acids: CASSLIAGAETQYF. The CDR3 DNA follows: TGTGCCAGCAGTTTGATCGCGGGAGCAGAGACCCAGTACTTC.

This clonotype was seen many times. The chain carries TRBV11-2 and TRBJ1-4, with D unresolved. V was cut by 5 bases and J by 11 bases, with 15 bases left in between. Germline V lookup: CDR1 SGHAT, CDR2 FQNNGV. This CDR3 comprises 13 residues. Here the CDR3 reads CASSLSDGEKLFF. The CDR3 region has the DNA TGTGCCAGCAGCCTATCCGACGGGGAGAAACTGTTTTTT. The whole variable domain, filled in from reference TRBV11-2 and TRBJ1-4, reads EAGVAQSPRYKIIEKRQSVAFWCNPISGHATLYWYQQILGQGPKLLIQFQNNGVVDDSQLPKDRFSAERLKGVDSTLKIQPAKLEDSAVYLCASSLSDGEKLFFGSGTQLSVL.

CDR3 DNA sequence: TGTGCCAGCAGCTTTAGCGGGAATTCCTACAATGAGCAGTTCTTC. It yields the protein CASSFSGNSYNEQFF. The genes are TRBV6-1 and TRBJ2-1; 8 nucleotides align to TRBD2. The germline CDR1 and CDR2 sequences are MNHNS and SASEGT. This CDR3 has 15 residues. The V gene end was trimmed by 6 bases and the J gene end by 1 base; junction bases not matched to a gene: 5.

This clonotype was picked up a small number of times. J is TRBJ1-4 and V is TRBV7-9, with 9 nucleotides matching TRBD1. V was clipped by 5 bases and J by 8 bases; unmatched bases: 3. This CDR3 region has 13 residues. The V gene's germline CDR1 is SEHNR and CDR2 FQNEAQ (reference sequence). The CDR3 sequence is CASSQTGGEKLFF. The CDR3, as DNA: TGTGCCAGCAGCCAGACAGGGGGAGAAAAACTGTTTTTT.

This clonotype was seen many times. The chain joins TRBV28 to TRBJ2-7; 10 nucleotides align to TRBD2. V lost 5 bases to trimming and J lost 1 base; unmatched junction nucleotides: 8. In germline, CDR1 is MDHEN, CDR2 SYDVKM. This CDR3 is built from 16 residues. The DNA of the CDR3 is TGTGCCAGCAGTCCTTACAGCGGGAGGGTTTCCTACGAGCAGTACTTC. Translating gives CASSPYSGRVSYEQYF.

In this sample, this clonotype turned up a few times. The chain has TRBV14 and TRBJ2-1; 12 positions agree with TRBD2. CDR3 length: 18 amino acids. V shed 1 base and J 3 bases; nucleotides not matched to a gene: 7. Germline V CDR1 and CDR2: SGHDN, FVKESK. This chain's CDR3 is CASSQGGLAGGLYNEQFF. Here the CDR3 DNA reads TGTGCCAGCAGCCAAGGTGGTCTAGCGGGAGGGCTCTACAATGAGCAGTTCTTC.

This clonotype was detected many times. The chain uses TRBV11-2 and TRBJ2-7; 13 nucleotides match TRBD2. The V gene's germline CDR1 is SGHAT and CDR2 FQNNGV. The J segment lost 3 bases and the V segment lost 1 base, leaving 6 bases of the junction unmatched. The length of the CDR3 is 17 residues. CDR3 sequence reads: CASSLGTSGRGGYEQYF. Here the CDR3 DNA reads TGTGCCAGCAGCTTAGGGACTAGCGGGAGAGGTGGCTACGAGCAGTACTTC. The variable domain in full, completed from reference TRBV11-2 and TRBJ2-7, reads EAGVAQSPRYKIIEKRQSVAFWCNPISGHATLYWYQQILGQGPKLLIQFQNNGVVDDSQLPKDRFSAERLKGVDSTLKIQPAKLEDSAVYLCASSLGTSGRGGYEQYFGPGTRLTVT.

There are many counts of this clonotype. The chain combines TRBV18 with TRBJ2-1, with D maybe TRBD1 (5 bases). The CDR3 loop spans 15 amino acids. V dropped 4 bases and J dropped 0 bases, with 10 bases sitting between them. Looked up from germline, CDR1 is KGHSH and CDR2 is LQKENI. The CDR3 region has the DNA TGTGCCAGCTCACAGGACATTAGCTCCTACAATGAGCAGTTCTTC. Amino acids: CASSQDISSYNEQFF.

The chain recombines TRBV12-5 with TRBJ2-2; D tentatively fits TRBD1 or TRBD2 (5 bases each). This CDR3 contains 15 residues. The germline gives CDR1 LGHNT, CDR2 FRNRAP. The V end was cut by 0 bases, the J end by 4 bases, with 9 bases between. CDR3: CASGLVGTATGELFF. The CDR3 bases are TGTGCTAGTGGTTTGGTAGGGACCGCCACCGGGGAGCTGTTTTTT.